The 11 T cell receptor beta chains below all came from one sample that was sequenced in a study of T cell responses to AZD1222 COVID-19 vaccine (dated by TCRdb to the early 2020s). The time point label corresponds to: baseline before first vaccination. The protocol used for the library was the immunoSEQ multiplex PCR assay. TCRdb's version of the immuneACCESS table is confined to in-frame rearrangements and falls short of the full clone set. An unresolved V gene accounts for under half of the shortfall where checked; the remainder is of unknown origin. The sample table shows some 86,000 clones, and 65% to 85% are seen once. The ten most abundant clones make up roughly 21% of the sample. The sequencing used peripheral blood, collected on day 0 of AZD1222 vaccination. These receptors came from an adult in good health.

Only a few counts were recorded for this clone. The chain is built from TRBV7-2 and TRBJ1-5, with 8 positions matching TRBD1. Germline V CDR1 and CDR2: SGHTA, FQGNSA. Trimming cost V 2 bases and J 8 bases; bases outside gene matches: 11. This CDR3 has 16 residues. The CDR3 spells CASSLRDRQSGEPQHF. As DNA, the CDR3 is TGTGCCAGCAGCTTACGGGACAGGCAAAGTGGGGAGCCCCAGCATTTT.

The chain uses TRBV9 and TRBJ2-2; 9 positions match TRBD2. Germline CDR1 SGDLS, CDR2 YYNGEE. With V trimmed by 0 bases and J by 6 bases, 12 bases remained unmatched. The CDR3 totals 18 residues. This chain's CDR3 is CASSVVSSGRKFAGELFF. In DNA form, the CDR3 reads TGTGCCAGCAGCGTAGTGAGCAGCGGGAGGAAATTTGCCGGGGAGCTGTTTTTT.

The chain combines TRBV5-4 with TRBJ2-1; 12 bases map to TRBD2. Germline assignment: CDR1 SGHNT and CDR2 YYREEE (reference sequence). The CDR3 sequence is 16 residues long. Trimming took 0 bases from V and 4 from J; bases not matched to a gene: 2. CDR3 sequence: CASSLASGGGYNEQFF. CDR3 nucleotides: TGTGCCAGCAGCTTGGCTAGCGGGGGGGGTTACAATGAGCAGTTCTTC.

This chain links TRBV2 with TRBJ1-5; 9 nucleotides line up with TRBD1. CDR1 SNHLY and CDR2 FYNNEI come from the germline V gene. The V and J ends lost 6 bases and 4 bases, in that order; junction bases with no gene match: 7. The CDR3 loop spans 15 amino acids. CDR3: CASRRTGTGNQPQHF. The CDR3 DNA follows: TGTGCCAGCAGAAGAACCGGGACAGGGAATCAGCCCCAGCATTTT.

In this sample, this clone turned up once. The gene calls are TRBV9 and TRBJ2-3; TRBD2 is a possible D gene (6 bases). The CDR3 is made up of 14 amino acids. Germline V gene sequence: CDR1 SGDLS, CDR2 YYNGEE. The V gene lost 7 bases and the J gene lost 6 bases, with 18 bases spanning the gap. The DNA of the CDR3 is TGTGCCAGCCGTCCACACGGGGGAGGCGATACGCAGTATTTT. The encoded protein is CASRPHGGGDTQYF. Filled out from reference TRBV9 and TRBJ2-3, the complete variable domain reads DSGVTQTPKHLITATGQRVTLRCSPRSGDLSVYWYQQSLDQGLQFLIQYYNGEERAKGNILERFSAQQFPDLHSELNLSSLELGDSALYFCASRPHGGGDTQYFGPGTRLTVL.

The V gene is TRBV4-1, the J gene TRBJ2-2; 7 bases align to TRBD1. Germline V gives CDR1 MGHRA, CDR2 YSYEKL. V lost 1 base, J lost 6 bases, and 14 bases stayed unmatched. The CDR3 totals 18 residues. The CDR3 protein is CASSQVPPPLTGAGELFF. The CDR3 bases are TGCGCCAGCAGCCAAGTTCCTCCCCCCCTTACAGGGGCCGGGGAGCTGTTTTTT.

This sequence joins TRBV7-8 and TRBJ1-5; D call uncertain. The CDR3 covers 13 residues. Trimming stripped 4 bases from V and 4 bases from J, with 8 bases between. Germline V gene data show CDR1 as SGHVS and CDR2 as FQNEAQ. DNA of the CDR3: TGTGCCAGCAGCTACTTCGTAAATCAGCCCCAGCATTTT. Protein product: CASSYFVNQPQHF.

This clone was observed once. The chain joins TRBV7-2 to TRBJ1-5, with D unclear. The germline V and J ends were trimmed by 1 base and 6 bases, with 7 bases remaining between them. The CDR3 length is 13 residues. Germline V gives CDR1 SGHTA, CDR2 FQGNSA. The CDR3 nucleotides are TGTGCCAGCAGCTTAGATTCTAGTCAGCCCCAGCATTTT. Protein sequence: CASSLDSSQPQHF.

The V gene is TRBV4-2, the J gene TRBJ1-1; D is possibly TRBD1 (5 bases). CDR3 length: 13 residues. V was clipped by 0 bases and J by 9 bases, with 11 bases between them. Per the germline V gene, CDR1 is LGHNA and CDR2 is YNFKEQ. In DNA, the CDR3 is TGTGCCAGCAGCCAAGATACGGGGGAAAAAGCTTTCTTT. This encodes CASSQDTGEKAFF.

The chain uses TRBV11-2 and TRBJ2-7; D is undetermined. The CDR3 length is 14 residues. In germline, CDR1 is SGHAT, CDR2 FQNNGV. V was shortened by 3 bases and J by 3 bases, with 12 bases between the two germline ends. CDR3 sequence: CASSFVGGRYEQYF. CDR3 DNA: TGTGCCAGCAGCTTCGTCGGCGGTCGCTACGAGCAGTACTTC.

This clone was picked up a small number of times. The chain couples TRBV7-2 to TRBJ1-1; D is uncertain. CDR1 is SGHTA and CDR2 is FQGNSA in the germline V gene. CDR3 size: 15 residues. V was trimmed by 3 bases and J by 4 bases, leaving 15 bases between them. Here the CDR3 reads CASSFSSRGTTEAFF. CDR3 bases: TGTGCCAGCAGCTTCTCCTCCCGTGGAACCACTGAAGCTTTCTTT.